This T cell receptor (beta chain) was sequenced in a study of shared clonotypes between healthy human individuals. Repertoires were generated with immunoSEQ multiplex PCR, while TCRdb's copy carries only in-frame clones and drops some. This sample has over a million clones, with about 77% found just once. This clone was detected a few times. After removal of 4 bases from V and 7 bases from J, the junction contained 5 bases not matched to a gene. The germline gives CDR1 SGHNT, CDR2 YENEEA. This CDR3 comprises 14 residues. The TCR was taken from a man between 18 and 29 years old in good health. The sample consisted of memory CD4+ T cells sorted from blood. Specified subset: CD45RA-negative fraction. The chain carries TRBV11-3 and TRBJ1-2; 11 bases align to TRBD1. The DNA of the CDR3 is TGTGCCAGCAGCTCAATGGACAGGGGGCTTGGCTACACCTTC. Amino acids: CASSSMDRGLGYTF.